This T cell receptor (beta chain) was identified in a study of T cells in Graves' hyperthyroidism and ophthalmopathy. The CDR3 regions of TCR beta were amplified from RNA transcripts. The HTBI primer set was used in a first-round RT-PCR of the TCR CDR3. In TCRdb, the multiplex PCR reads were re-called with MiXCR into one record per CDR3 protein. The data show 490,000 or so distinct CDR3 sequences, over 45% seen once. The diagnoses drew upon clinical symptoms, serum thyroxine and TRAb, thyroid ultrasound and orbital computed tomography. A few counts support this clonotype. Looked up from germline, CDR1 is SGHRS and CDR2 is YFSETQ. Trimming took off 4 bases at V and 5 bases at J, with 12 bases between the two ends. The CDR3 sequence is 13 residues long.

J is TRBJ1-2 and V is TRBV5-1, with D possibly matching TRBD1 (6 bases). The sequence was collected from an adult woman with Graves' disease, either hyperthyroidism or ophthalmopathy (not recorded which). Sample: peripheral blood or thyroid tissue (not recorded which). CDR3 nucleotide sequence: TGCGCCAGCAGCGCTATTACAGGGTATGGCTACACCTTC. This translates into CASSAITGYGYTF.